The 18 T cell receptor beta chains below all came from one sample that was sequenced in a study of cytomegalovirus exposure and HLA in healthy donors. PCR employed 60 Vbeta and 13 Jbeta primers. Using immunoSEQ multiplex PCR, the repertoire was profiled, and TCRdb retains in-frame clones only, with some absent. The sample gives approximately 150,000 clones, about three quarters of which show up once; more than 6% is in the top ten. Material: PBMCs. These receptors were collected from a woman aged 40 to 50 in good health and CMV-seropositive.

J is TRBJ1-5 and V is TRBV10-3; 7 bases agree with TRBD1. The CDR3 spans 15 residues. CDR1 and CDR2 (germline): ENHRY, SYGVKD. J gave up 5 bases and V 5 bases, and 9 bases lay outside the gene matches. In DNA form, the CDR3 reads TGTGCCATCAGTCAGACCGGGACAGTAGATCAGCCCCAGCATTTT. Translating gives CAISQTGTVDQPQHF.

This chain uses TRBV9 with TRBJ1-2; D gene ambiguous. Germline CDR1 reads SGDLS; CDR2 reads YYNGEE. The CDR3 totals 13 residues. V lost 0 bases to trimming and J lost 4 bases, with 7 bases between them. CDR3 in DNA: TGTGCCAGCAGCGTAGACGGGGTCTATGGCTACACCTTC. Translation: CASSVDGVYGYTF.

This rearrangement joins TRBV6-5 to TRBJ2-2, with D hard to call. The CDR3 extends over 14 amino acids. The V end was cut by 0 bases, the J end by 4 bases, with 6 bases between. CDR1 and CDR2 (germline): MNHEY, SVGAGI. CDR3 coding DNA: TGTGCCAGCAGTTACTCGGGCACCACCGGGGAGCTGTTTTTT. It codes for CASSYSGTTGELFF.

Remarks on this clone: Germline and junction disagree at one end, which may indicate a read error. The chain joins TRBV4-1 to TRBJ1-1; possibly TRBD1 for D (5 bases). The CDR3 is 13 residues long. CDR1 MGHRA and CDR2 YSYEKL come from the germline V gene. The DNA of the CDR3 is TGCGGCAGCGGTCCAGGGAGGAAGGGTGAAGCTTTCTTT. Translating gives CGSGPGRKGEAFF.

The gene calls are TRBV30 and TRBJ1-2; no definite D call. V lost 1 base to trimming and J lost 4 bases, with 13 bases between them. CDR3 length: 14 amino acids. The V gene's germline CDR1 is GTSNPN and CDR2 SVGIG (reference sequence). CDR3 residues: CAWSASGVTYGYTF. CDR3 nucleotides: TGTGCCTGGAGTGCTTCCGGGGTTACCTATGGCTACACCTTC.

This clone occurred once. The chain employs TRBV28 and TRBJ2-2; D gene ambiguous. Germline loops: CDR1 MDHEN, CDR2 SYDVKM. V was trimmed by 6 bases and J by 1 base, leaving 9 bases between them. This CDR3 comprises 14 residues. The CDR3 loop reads CASSPYRNTGELFF. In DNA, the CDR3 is TGTGCCAGCAGCCCGTACAGGAACACCGGGGAGCTGTTTTTT.

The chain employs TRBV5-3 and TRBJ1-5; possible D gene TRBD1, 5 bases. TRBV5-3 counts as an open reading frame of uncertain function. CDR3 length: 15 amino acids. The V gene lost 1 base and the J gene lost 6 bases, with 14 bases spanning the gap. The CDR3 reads CARSLRSQGFQPQHF. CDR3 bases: TGTGCCAGAAGCTTGCGGTCTCAGGGATTTCAGCCCCAGCATTTT.

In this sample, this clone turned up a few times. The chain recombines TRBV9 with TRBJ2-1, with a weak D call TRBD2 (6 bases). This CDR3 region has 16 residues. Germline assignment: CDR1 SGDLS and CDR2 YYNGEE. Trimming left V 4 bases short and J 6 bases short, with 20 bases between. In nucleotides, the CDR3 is TGTGCCAGCAGCCCCCATGGGAGACTAGACGGCAATGAGCAGTTCTTC. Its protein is CASSPHGRLDGNEQFF.

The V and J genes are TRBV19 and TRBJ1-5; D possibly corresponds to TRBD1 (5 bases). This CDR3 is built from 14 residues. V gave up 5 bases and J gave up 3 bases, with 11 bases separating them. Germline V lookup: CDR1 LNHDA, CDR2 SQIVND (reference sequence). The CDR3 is CASSSQGINQPQHF. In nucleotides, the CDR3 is TGTGCCAGTAGTTCCCAGGGAATCAATCAGCCCCAGCATTTT.

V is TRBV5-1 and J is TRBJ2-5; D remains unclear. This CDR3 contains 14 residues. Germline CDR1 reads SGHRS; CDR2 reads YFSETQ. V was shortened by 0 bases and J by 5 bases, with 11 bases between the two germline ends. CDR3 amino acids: CASSLVSSVETQYF. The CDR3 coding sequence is TGCGCCAGCAGCTTGGTTTCTTCCGTGGAGACCCAGTACTTC.

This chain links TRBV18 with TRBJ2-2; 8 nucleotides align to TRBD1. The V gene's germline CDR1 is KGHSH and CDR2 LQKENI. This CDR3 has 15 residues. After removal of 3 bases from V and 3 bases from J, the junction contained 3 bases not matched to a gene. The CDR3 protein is CASSPQGADTGELFF. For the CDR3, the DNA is TGTGCCAGCTCACCGCAGGGGGCAGACACCGGGGAGCTGTTTTTT.

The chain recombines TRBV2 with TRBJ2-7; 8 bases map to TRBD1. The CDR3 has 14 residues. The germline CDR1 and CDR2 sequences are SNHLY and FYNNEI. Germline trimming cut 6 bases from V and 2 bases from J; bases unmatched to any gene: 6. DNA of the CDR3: TGTGCCAGCAGGGTGGGACAGGTCACCTACGAGCAGTACTTC. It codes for CASRVGQVTYEQYF. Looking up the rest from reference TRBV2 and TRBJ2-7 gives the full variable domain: EPEVTQTPSHQVTQMGQEVILRCVPISNHLYFYWYRQILGQKVEFLVSFYNNEISEKSEIFDDQFSVERPDGSNFTLKIRSTKLEDSAMYFCASRVGQVTYEQYFGPGTRLTVT.

The CDR3: CAWSMFAGLGTEAFF. The DNA of the CDR3 is TGTGCCTGGAGTATGTTTGCAGGGTTGGGAACTGAAGCTTTCTTT. The chain is built from TRBV30 and TRBJ1-1, with TRBD1 as a possible D gene (5 bases). The CDR3 is 15 amino acids. Trimming pared 2 bases from V and 5 bases from J, leaving 18 bases between. The germline gives CDR1 GTSNPN, CDR2 SVGIG (reference sequence).

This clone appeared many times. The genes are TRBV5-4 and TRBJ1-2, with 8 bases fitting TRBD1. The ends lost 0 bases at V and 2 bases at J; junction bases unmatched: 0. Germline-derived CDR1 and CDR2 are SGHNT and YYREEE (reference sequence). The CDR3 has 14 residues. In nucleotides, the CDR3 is TGTGCCAGCAGCTTGGACAGGGGGAACTATGGCTACACCTTC. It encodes CASSLDRGNYGYTF. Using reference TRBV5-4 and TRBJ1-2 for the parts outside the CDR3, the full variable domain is ETGVTQSPTHLIKTRGQQVTLRCSSQSGHNTVSWYQQALGQGPQFIFQYYREEENGRGNFPPRFSGLQFPNYSSELNVNALELDDSALYLCASSLDRGNYGYTFGSGTRLTVV.

CDR3 sequence (DNA): TGTGCCAGCAGTGCAACGGGACAAGCCTATAATTCACCCCTCCACTTT. This sequence encodes CASSATGQAYNSPLHF. V is TRBV9 and J is TRBJ1-6, with a weak D call TRBD1 (6 bases). The CDR3 is 16 amino acids. The germline V gene encodes CDR1 SGDLS and CDR2 YYNGEE. The V end was cut by 5 bases, the J end by 2 bases, with 14 bases between.

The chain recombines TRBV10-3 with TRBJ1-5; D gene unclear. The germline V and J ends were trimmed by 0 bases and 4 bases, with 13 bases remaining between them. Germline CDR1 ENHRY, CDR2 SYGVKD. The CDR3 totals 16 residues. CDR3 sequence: CAISESLRGRNQPQHF. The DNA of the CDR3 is TGTGCCATCAGTGAGTCGTTACGGGGAAGGAATCAGCCCCAGCATTTT.

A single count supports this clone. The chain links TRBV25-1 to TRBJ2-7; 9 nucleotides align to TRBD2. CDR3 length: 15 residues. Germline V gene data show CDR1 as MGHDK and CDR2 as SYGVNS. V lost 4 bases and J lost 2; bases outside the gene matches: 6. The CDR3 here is CASSAPGLATYEQYF. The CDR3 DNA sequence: TGTGCCAGCAGTGCTCCGGGACTAGCAACCTACGAGCAGTACTTC.

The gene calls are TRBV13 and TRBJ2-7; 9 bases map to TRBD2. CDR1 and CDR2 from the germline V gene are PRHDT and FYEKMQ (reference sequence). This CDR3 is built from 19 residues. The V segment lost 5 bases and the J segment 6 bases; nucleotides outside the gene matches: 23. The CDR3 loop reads CASSLAPFTAGGPSAEQYF. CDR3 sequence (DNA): TGTGCCAGCAGCCTTGCCCCCTTTACCGCGGGGGGGCCCTCCGCCGAGCAGTACTTC.